The 18 T cell receptor beta chains listed next were all sequenced from one sample in a study of molecular identifiers for immune sequencing clone quantification. MiXCR, run by TCRdb on the PCR reads, gives a single entry per CDR3 protein. The sample records around 460,000 distinct CDR3 sequences, less than 30% being singletons. Material: naive CD8+ T cells from blood, with Jurkat cell RNA spiked in. Subset denoted: FACS-sorted CD8+CD4-CCR7+CD45RA+ naive T cells. The source of these receptors is a human donor in good health. Some libraries in this study had Jurkat cell RNA spiked in.

This clonotype showed up just a few times. The chain joins TRBV15 to TRBJ2-7; D not certain. The CDR3 spans 12 residues. CDR1 is LNHNV and CDR2 is YYDKDF in the germline V gene (reference sequence). V was pared by 3 bases and J by 6 bases, with 9 bases between. As DNA, the CDR3 is TGTGCCACCAGCAGTGGTCCGTCCGAGCAGTACTTC. The encoded protein is CATSSGPSEQYF.

In this sample, this clonotype turned up many times. V usage is TRBV9 and J usage is TRBJ1-5; 7 bases align to TRBD1. Germline CDR1 is SGDLS and CDR2 is YYNGEE. CDR3 size: 15 residues. After removal of 4 bases from V and 3 bases from J, the junction contained 7 bases not matched to a gene. CDR3 coding DNA: TGTGCCAGCAGCACCGACAGGGTACTCAATCAGCCCCAGCATTTT. As protein: CASSTDRVLNQPQHF.

Remarks on this clonotype: The junction does not match germline at one end; this may be a read error. J is TRBJ2-7 and V is TRBV7-2; D possibly corresponds to TRBD1 (6 bases). The CDR3 contains 14 residues. Germline loops: CDR1 SGHTA, CDR2 FQGNSA. CDR3 amino acids: CASTLGSSGGAQYF. CDR3 nucleotide sequence: TGTGCCAGCACCTTAGGGAGTTCTGGGGGCGCGCAGTACTTC.

This clonotype has ten or more counts. In nucleotides, the CDR3 is TGCGCCAGCAGCCAAGACAGCGGGGGGGCCACAGATACGCAGTATTTT. Protein sequence: CASSQDSGGATDTQYF. The V gene is TRBV4-3, the J gene TRBJ2-3; 10 positions agree with TRBD2. CDR1 is LGHNA and CDR2 is YSLEER in the germline V gene. V dropped 0 bases and J dropped 2; count of bases not matched to a gene: 2. The CDR3 has 16 residues.

The V gene is TRBV7-9, the J gene TRBJ1-4; 7 positions match TRBD1. The trim removed 0 bases at V and 0 bases at J, leaving 4 bases unmatched. The CDR3 sequence is 17 residues long. Germline CDR1 and CDR2: SEHNR and FQNEAQ (reference sequence). The CDR3 DNA reads as TGTGCCAGCAGCTTAGCCTGGCAGGGGGCAACTAATGAAAAACTGTTTTTT. Its protein is CASSLAWQGATNEKLFF.

This clonotype was seen at least ten times. This chain joins TRBV7-9 and TRBJ2-7; the match to TRBD1 covers 7 bases. CDR3 length equals 16 residues. V was pared by 5 bases and J by 2 bases, with 12 bases of the junction left unmatched. CDR1 and CDR2 from the germline V gene are SEHNR and FQNEAQ (reference sequence). This CDR3 reads CASSPAGVDRTYEQYF. CDR3 nucleotide sequence: TGTGCCAGCAGCCCGGCCGGTGTGGACAGGACCTACGAGCAGTACTTC. The full variable domain, its missing parts supplied by reference TRBV7-9 and TRBJ2-7, is DTGVSQNPRHKITKRGQNVTFRCDPISEHNRLYWYRQTLGQGPEFLTYFQNEAQLEKSRLLSDRFSAERPKGSFSTLEIQRTEQGDSAMYLCASSPAGVDRTYEQYFGPGTRLTVT.

This clonotype came up many times. The rearrangement uses TRBV5-5 and TRBJ2-3, with D perhaps matching TRBD2 (6 bases). V was shortened by 3 bases and J by 0 bases, with 8 bases between the two germline ends. The CDR3 extends over 14 amino acids. Germline CDR1 and CDR2: SGHKS and YYEKEE (reference sequence). CDR3 loop: CASSSGTSTDTQYF. For the CDR3, the DNA is TGTGCCAGCAGCTCAGGGACTAGCACAGATACGCAGTATTTT.

This clonotype was recorded many times. The chain joins TRBV28 to TRBJ1-2; 9 bases are shared with TRBD1. The CDR3 loop spans 19 amino acids. V gave up 4 bases and J gave up 1 base; unmatched junction bases: 16. The germline V gene encodes CDR1 MDHEN and CDR2 SYDVKM. The CDR3 reads CASSSGIGQGYWDNYGYTF. The CDR3 nucleotides are TGTGCCAGCAGTTCCGGTATCGGACAGGGGTACTGGGATAACTATGGCTACACCTTC.

The genes are TRBV27 and TRBJ1-3; D not certain. The CDR3 covers 15 residues. CDR1 is MNHEY, CDR2 SMNVEV, per germline (reference sequence). Trimming cost V 7 bases and J 0 bases, with 13 bases left between them. CDR3 amino acids: CASMGVLHSGNTIYF. In DNA, the CDR3 is TGTGCCAGCATGGGAGTACTTCACTCTGGAAACACCATATATTTT.

This clonotype was found a few times. CDR3 protein: CASRLQQGAATQYF. CDR3 DNA: TGTGCCAGTCGCCTTCAGCAGGGGGCAGCGACCCAGTACTTC. The V call is TRBV27, the J call TRBJ2-5; TRBD1 aligns across 8 bases. Germline assignment: CDR1 MNHEY and CDR2 SMNVEV (reference sequence). The CDR3 runs 14 residues. J was trimmed by 7 bases and V by 9 bases; bases with no gene match: 13.

This clonotype was detected many times. The V call is TRBV29-1, the J call TRBJ1-1; D is uncertain. Deletions cut 6 bases from V and 1 base from J, with 9 bases between. The CDR3 sequence is 12 residues long. Germline CDR1 SQVTM, CDR2 ANQGSEA. CDR3 residues: CSVDAPNTEAFF. CDR3 nucleotides: TGCAGCGTGGACGCCCCGAACACTGAAGCTTTCTTT.

Comments on this clonotype: One end of the junction fails to match germline, which may point to a read error. The rearrangement links TRBV5-6 to TRBJ2-7; 7 nucleotides line up with TRBD1. Germline CDR1 is SGHDT and CDR2 is YYEEEE. The CDR3 is made up of 17 amino acids. CDR3 sequence (DNA): TGTGCCAGCAGCCAGATAAGGGACAGTTATCCCCCCTACGGGCAGTACTTC. Translating gives CASSQIRDSYPPYGQYF.

The rearrangement joins TRBV30 to TRBJ1-2, with a possible D match to TRBD1 (6 bases). Germline assignment: CDR1 GTSNPN and CDR2 SVGIG (reference sequence). This CDR3 spans 14 amino acids. Trimming pared 0 bases from V and 6 bases from J, leaving 14 bases between. CDR3 amino acids: CAWSVLSGENGYTF. CDR3 coding DNA: TGTGCCTGGAGTGTATTGTCAGGGGAAAATGGCTACACCTTC.

This clonotype showed up just once. Since a much larger clone is just one base distant, this may be a read error. This CDR3 fails to terminate in the conserved phenylalanine or tryptophan, so it likely reflects a read error. V gene TRBV7-9 combines with J gene TRBJ2-5, with D possibly TRBD1 on 5 matching bases. The CDR3 loop spans 16 amino acids. Trimming removed 5 bases from V and 4 bases from J, with 20 bases in between. CDR1 SEHNR and CDR2 FQNEAQ come from the germline V gene (reference sequence). CDR3 DNA sequence: TGTGCCAGCAGCCCACCAACAGGCCCGCGCTTAGAGACCCAGTACCTC. This sequence encodes CASSPPTGPRLETQYL.

This clonotype has a handful of counts. V and J are TRBV5-4 and TRBJ2-3, with 8 bases that match TRBD1. The CDR3 is 16 amino acids. The J segment lost 4 bases and the V segment lost 3 bases, leaving 10 bases of the junction unmatched. CDR1 SGHNT and CDR2 YYREEE come from the germline V gene (reference sequence). CDR3 DNA: TGTGCCAGCAGCTCCCGGACAGGGTCAATCGCAGATACGCAGTATTTT. Translating gives CASSSRTGSIADTQYF.

As concerns this clonotype: Just one base apart from a much larger clone, this may be a read error. The chain combines TRBV6-5 with TRBJ2-3; 7 nucleotides match TRBD1. The CDR3 contains 12 residues. CDR1 is MNHEY and CDR2 is SVGAGI in the germline V gene. Trimming at V came to 0 bases and at J to 14 bases, leaving 5 bases not matched to a gene. CDR3: CASSYSGTVRYF. The CDR3 coding sequence is TGTGCCAGCAGTTACTCGGGGACAGTGCGGTATTTT.

A note on this clonotype: A much larger clone is a single base away; this may be a read error. In nucleotides, the CDR3 is TGCAGCGCTGAGTCCGGGGGAGGCTACGAGCAGTACTTC. Translating it yields CSAESGGGYEQYF. The chain is built from TRBV29-1 and TRBJ2-7; D perhaps matches TRBD2 (6 bases). The CDR3 is 13 amino acids. The V end was cut by 7 bases, the J end by 3 bases, with 16 bases between. CDR1 is SQVTM and CDR2 is ANQGSEA in the germline V gene.

The V and J genes are TRBV14 and TRBJ2-7; D ambiguous. Germline V gene sequence: CDR1 SGHDN, CDR2 FVKESK. This CDR3 is 17 amino acids long. Trimming stripped 0 bases from V and 2 bases from J, with 17 bases between. As DNA, the CDR3 is TGTGCCAGCAGCCAAGATCCGAGCTTTGGGGATCCCTACGAGCAGTACTTC. It is translated as CASSQDPSFGDPYEQYF.